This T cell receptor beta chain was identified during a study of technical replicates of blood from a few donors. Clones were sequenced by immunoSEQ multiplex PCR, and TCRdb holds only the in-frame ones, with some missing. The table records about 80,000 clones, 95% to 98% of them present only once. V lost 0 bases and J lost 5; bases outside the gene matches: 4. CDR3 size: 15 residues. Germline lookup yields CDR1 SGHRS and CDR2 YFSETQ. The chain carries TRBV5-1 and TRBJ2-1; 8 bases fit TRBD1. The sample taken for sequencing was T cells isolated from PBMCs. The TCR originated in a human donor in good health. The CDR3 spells CASSLGQGADNEQFF. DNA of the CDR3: TGCGCCAGCAGCTTGGGTCAGGGGGCGGACAATGAGCAGTTCTTC.